This T cell receptor beta chain was found in a study of early T cells in non-severe SARS-CoV-2 infection. This clonotype was recorded many times. The germline V gene has CDR1 MNHEY and CDR2 SMNVEV (reference sequence). The CDR3 length is 18 residues. J gave up 2 bases and V 4 bases, and 12 bases lay outside the gene matches. TCRdb reprocessed the 5' RACE reads via MiXCR and lists one record per CDR3 protein. This repertoire shows about 42,000 distinct CDR3 sequences, around 6.9% found once; its top ten account for around 4.5%. Sequences were obtained from whole blood. This clonotype was obtained from an adult who was a healthcare worker with PCR-confirmed SARS-CoV-2 infection or an uninfected control (not recorded which). This chain joins TRBV27 and TRBJ2-5, with 11 bases identical to TRBD1. CDR3 bases: TGTGCCAGCAGTTCACGGACAGGGGGCATTAGCGGGCAAGAGACCCAGTACTTC. Translation: CASSSRTGGISGQETQYF.